The clone carrying this T cell receptor (beta chain) is medium-sized by frequency. The data originate from a study of human CD8 memory T cell subsets. It was negative magnetic separation that enriched the total CD8+ T cells. The RNA's source was duplicate vials of more than 130,000 sorted CD8+ T cells per subset. The authors made TCR beta libraries using UMI-labeled 5' RACE. TCRdb reanalyzed the 5' RACE reads and collapses them to one entry per CDR3 protein, without DNA. The sample table sets out approximately 8,200 distinct CDR3 sequences. This CDR3 contains 12 residues. Germline V gives CDR1 LGHNA, CDR2 YNFKEQ.

This receptor was taken from a human donor in good health. The specimen was CD8+ T cells from PBMCs. This chain connects TRBV4-2 to TRBJ1-1. CDR3 amino acids: CASSQGNTEAFF.